This entry concerns a single TCR beta chain. Germline-derived CDR1 and CDR2 are SGHTA and FQGNSA. The CDR3 extends over 15 amino acids. Trimming cost V 0 bases and J 3 bases, with 9 bases left between them. The sample belongs to a study of blood T cell repertoires in COVID-19. Overall study context: Acute-phase and convalescent COVID-19 samples originated in the United States, Italy and Spain. T cells, B-cell-depleted T cells, or PBMCs supplied cDNA or gDNA.

Under the authors' procedure: Estimates of nucleated cell counts were drawn from the amplification of reference gene primers. Libraries were prepared by immunoSEQ multiplex PCR; TCRdb keeps only in-frame clonotypes and omits some of them. V and J calls and clone size are as listed in that table; D and trimming were resolved from the DNA. The table shows more than 65,000 clones, with approximately 85% occurring only once. Material for sequencing was peripheral blood. This rearrangement joins TRBV7-2 to TRBJ1-5, with a possible D match to TRBD1 (6 bases). The TCR was taken from a man at least 80 years old with acute or convalescent COVID-19. CDR3 sequence: CASSLASGVNQPQHF. CDR3 nucleotides: TGTGCCAGCAGCTTAGCATCAGGGGTCAATCAGCCCCAGCATTTT.